This TCR beta chain emerged from a study of Graves' ophthalmopathy and Graves' hyperthyroidism. Findings and limits, study-wide: Most clonotypes expanded in thyroid above 0.001 frequency were present in blood too.

RNA transcripts yielded amplified TCR beta CDR3 regions. First-round RT-PCR relied on HTBI primers, and a second-round multiplex PCR came next. TCRdb called the multiplex PCR reads again in MiXCR, with one record for every CDR3 protein. The top ten clones hold 11% of a sample with roughly 1.1 million distinct CDR3 sequences, about two fifths of them seen once. The table lists this clonotype with many counts. Its antigen remains unidentified. The CDR3 contains 14 residues. Germline V gene data show CDR1 as SEHNR and CDR2 as FQNEAQ (reference sequence). V was shortened by 5 bases and J by 6 bases, with 17 bases between the two germline ends.

The material sequenced was peripheral blood or thyroid tissue (not recorded which). The clonotype comes from an adult man with Graves' hyperthyroidism. This chain uses TRBV7-9 with TRBJ2-7; TRBD2 might be the D (5 bases). The CDR3 reads CASSSGALWFEQYF. CDR3 nucleotides: TGTGCCAGCAGCAGCGGTGCATTGTGGTTCGAGCAGTACTTC.